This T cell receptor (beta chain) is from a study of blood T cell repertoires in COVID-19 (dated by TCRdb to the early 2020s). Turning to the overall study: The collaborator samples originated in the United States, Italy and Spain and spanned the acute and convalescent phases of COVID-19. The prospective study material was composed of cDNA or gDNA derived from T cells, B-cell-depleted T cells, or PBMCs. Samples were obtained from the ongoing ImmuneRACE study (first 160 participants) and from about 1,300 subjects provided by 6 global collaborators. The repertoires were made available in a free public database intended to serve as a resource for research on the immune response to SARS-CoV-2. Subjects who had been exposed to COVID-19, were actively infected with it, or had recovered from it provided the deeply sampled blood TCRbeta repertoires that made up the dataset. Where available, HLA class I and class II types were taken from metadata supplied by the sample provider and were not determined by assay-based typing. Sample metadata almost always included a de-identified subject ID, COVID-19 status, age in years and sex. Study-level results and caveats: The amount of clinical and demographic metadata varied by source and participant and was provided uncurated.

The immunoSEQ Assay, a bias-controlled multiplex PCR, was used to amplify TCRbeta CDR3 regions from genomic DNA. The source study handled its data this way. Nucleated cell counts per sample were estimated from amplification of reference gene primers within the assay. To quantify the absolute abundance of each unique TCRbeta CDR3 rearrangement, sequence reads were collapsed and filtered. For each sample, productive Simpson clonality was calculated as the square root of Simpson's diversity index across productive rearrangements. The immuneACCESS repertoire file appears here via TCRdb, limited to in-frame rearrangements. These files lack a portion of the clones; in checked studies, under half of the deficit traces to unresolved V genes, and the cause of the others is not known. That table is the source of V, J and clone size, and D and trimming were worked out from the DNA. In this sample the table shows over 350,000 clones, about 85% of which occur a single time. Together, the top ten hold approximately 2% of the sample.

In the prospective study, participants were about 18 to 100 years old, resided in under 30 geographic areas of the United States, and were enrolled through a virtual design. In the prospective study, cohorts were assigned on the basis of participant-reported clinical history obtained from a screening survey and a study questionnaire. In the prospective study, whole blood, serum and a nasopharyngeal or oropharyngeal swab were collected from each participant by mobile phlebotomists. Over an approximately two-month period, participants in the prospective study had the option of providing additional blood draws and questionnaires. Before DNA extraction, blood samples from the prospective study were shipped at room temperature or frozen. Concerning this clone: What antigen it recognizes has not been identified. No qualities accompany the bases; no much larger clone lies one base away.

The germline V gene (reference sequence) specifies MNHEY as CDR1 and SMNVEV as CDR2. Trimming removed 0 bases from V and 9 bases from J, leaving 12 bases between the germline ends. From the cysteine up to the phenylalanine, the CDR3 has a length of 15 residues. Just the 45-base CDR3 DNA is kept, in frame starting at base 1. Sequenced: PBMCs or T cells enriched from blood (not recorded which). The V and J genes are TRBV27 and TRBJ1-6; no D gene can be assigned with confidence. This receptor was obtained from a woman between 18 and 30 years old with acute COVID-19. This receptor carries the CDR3 CASSLSRVGSSPLHF. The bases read TGTGCCAGCAGTTTATCGCGGGTAGGATCTTCACCCCTCCACTTT.